This T cell receptor (beta chain) was observed in a study of T cells expressing NK-cell markers. Across the whole study: Sequenced donors, eight in total, included seven who were HCMV-seropositive and one who was seronegative. Findings and limits, study-wide: Once again these clonotypes came out on top in the CD3+CD56-NKG2C+ fraction of several donors. NKG2C+ dominant clonotype frequencies in six donors were roughly 1.0-7.5% of CD8+ T cells.

To note about this clonotype: Its antigen is unknown.

The authors made TCR beta cDNA libraries by 5'RACE template switching. This switching added a universal primer site and UMIs. TCRdb reprocessed the 5' RACE reads, keeping one entry per CDR3 protein, no DNA. The sample's table shows approximately 550,000 distinct CDR3 sequences. This CDR3 has 13 residues. CDR1 ENHRY and CDR2 SYGVKD come from the germline V gene. The sequenced sample consisted of blood T cells: a sorted CD56 or NKG2C T cell subset, CD4+ or CD8+ T cells, or bulk PBMC T cells (not recorded which). This chain links TRBV10-3 with TRBJ1-5. The TCR originated in a man aged 18 to 29 in good health. CDR3 region: CAISESRDSPQHF.